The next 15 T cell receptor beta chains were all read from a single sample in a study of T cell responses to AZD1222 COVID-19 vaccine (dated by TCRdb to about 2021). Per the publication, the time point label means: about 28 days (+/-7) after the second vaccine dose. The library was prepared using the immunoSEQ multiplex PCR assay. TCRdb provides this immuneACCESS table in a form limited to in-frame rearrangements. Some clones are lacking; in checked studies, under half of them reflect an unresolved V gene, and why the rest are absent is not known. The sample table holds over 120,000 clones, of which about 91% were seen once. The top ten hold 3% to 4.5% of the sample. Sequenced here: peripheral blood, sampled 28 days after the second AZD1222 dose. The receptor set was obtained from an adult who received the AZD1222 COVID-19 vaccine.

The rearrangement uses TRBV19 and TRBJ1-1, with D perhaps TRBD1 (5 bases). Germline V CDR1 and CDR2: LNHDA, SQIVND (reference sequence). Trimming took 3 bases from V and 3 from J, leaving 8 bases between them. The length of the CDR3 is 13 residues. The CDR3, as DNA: TGTGCCAGTAGTATGGGACGGGACACTGAAGCTTTCTTT. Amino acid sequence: CASSMGRDTEAFF.

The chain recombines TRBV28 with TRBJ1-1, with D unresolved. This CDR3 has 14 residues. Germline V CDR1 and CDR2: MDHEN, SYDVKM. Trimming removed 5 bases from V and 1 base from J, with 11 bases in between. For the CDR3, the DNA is TGTGCCAGCAGTACCCGGCAGCAGAACACTGAAGCTTTCTTT. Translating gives CASSTRQQNTEAFF.

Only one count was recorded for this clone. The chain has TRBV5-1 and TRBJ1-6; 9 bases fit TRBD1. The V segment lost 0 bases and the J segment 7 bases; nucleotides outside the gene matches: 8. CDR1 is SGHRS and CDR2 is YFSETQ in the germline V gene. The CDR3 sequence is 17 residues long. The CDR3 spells CASSLGSGQGKNSPLHF. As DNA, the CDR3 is TGCGCCAGCAGCTTGGGCTCGGGACAGGGAAAAAATTCACCCCTCCACTTT. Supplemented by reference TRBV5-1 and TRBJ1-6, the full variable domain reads KAGVTQTPRYLIKTRGQQVTLSCSPISGHRSVSWYQQTPGQGLQFLFEYFSETQRNKGNFPGRFSGRQFSNSRSEMNVSTLELGDSALYLCASSLGSGQGKNSPLHFGNGTRLTVT.

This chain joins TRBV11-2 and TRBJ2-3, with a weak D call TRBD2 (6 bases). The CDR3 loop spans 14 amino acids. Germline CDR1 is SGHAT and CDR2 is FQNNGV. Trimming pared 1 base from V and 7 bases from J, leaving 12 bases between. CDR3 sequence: CASSLAGVTNTQYF. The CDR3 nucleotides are TGTGCCAGCAGCTTAGCGGGAGTTACGAATACGCAGTATTTT.

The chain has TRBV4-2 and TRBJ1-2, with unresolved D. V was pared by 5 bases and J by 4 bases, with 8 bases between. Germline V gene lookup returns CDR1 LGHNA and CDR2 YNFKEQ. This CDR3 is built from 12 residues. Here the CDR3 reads CASSLGFYGYTF. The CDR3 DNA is TGTGCCAGCAGCTTAGGGTTCTATGGCTACACCTTC.

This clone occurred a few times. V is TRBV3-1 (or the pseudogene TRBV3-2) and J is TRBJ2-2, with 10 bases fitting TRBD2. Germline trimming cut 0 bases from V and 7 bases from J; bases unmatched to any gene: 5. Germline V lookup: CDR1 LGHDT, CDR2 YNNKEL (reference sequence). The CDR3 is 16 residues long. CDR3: CASSQDRLAGDGELFF. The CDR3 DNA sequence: TGTGCCAGCAGCCAAGATCGGCTAGCGGGAGACGGGGAGCTGTTTTTT.

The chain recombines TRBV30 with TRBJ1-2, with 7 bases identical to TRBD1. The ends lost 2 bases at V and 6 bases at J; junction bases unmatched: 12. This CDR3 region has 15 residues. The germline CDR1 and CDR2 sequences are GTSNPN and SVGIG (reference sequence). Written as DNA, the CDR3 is TGTGCCTGGAGTCTTATCGGGAGGGGGCGAGATGGCTACACCTTC. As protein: CAWSLIGRGRDGYTF.

CDR3 sequence (DNA): TGTGCCAGCAGCCAAGAGGACTCACCTTCCTACAATGAGCAGTTCTTC. Protein product: CASSQEDSPSYNEQFF. The rearrangement links TRBV4-2 to TRBJ2-1; TRBD2 is a possible D gene (5 bases). This CDR3 contains 16 residues. The V gene's germline CDR1 is LGHNA and CDR2 YNFKEQ. V was clipped by 0 bases and J by 1 base, with 10 bases between them.

CDR3 amino acids: CANYRTTSSYEQYF. The DNA of the CDR3 is TGTGCCAACTATCGGACTACTAGCTCCTACGAGCAGTACTTC. V usage is TRBV6-4 and J usage is TRBJ2-7; possibly TRBD2 for D (6 bases). The V gene's germline CDR1 is MRHNA and CDR2 SNTAGT. There are 14 residues in the CDR3. V was clipped by 10 bases and J by 0 bases, with 16 bases between them.

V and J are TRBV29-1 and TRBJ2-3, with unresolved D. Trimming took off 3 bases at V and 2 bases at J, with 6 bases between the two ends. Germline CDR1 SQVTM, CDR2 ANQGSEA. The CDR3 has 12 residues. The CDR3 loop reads CSVDRDTDTQYF. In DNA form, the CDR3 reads TGCAGCGTTGATAGAGACACAGATACGCAGTATTTT.

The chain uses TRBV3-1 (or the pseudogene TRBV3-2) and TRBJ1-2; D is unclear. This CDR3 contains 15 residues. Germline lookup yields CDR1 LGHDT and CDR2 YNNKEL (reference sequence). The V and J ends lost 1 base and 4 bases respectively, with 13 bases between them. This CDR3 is CASSQGILDSYGYTF. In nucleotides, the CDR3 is TGTGCCAGCAGCCAAGGGATCCTTGATTCCTATGGCTACACCTTC.

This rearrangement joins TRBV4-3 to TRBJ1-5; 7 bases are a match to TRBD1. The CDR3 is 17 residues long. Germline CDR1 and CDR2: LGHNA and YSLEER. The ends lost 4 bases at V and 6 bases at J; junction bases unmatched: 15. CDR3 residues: CASSPKWLQGVGQPQHF. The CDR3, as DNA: TGCGCCAGCAGCCCTAAGTGGCTTCAGGGGGTGGGTCAGCCCCAGCATTTT.

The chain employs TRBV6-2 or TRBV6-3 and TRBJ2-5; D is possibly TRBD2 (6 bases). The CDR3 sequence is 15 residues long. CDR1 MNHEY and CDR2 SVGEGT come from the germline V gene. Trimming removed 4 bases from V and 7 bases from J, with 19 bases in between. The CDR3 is CASSLEFGEVGTQYF. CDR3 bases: TGTGCCAGCAGTTTAGAGTTTGGGGAGGTGGGGACCCAGTACTTC.

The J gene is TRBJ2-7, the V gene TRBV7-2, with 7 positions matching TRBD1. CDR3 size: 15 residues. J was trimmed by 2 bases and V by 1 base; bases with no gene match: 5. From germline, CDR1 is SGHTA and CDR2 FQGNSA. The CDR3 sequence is CASSLDGGQTYEQYF. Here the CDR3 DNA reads TGTGCCAGCAGCTTAGATGGGGGACAGACCTACGAGCAGTACTTC.

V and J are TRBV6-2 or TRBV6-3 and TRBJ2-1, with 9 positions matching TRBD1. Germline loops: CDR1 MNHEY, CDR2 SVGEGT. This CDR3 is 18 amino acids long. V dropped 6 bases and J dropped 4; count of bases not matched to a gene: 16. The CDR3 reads CASSDPDRGSWVYNEQFF. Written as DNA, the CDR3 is TGTGCCAGCAGCGACCCGGACAGGGGAAGTTGGGTTTACAATGAGCAGTTCTTC.